The 27 T cell receptor beta chains below all came from one sample that was sequenced in a study of graft-versus-host responses after intestinal transplantation. Produced via immunoSEQ multiplex PCR; TCRdb's table is partial and in-frame only. The table lists tens of thousands of clones, about 93% of them singletons. Antigen specificity for these receptors is unknown. This sample comprised unstimulated CD8+ T cells sorted from spleen or lymph node cells, obtained before intestinal transplant. Receptors were obtained from a human donor who received an intestinal transplant.

The chain uses TRBV7-8 and TRBJ2-3; 9 positions agree with TRBD2. There are 19 residues in the CDR3. From germline, CDR1 is SGHVS and CDR2 FQNEAQ. The J segment lost 0 bases and the V segment lost 5 bases, leaving 15 bases of the junction unmatched. The CDR3 coding sequence is TGTGCCAGCAGCCCGCTCCCAGTACCTAGCGGGGAAAGCACAGATACGCAGTATTTT. This translates into CASSPLPVPSGESTDTQYF.

The chain employs TRBV9 and TRBJ1-2; D is uncertain. The CDR3 sequence is 14 residues long. In germline, CDR1 is SGDLS, CDR2 YYNGEE. V was cut by 0 bases and J by 5 bases, with 11 bases left in between. In DNA, the CDR3 is TGTGCCAGCAGCGTAGGAACGGGTCTTTATGGCTACACCTTC. Translation gives CASSVGTGLYGYTF. Using reference TRBV9 and TRBJ1-2 for the parts outside the CDR3, the full variable domain is DSGVTQTPKHLITATGQRVTLRCSPRSGDLSVYWYQQSLDQGLQFLIQYYNGEERAKGNILERFSAQQFPDLHSELNLSSLELGDSALYFCASSVGTGLYGYTFGSGTRLTVV.

The chain combines TRBV7-2 with TRBJ1-2; TRBD1 matches at 7 bases. The germline gives CDR1 SGHTA, CDR2 FQGNSA. Germline trimming cut 1 base from V and 0 bases from J; bases unmatched to any gene: 2. This CDR3 contains 15 residues. For the CDR3, the DNA is TGTGCCAGCAGCTTAGGGGGACAGACTAACTATGGCTACACCTTC. Translated: CASSLGGQTNYGYTF. The full variable domain, rest sourced from reference TRBV7-2 and TRBJ1-2, is GAGVSQSPSNKVTEKGKDVELRCDPISGHTALYWYRQSLGQGLEFLIYFQGNSAPDKSGLPSDRFSAERTGGSVSTLTIQRTQQEDSAVYLCASSLGGQTNYGYTFGSGTRLTVV.

The V call is TRBV7-2, the J call TRBJ2-7, with D perhaps TRBD1 (6 bases). V was cut by 6 bases and J by 4 bases, with 16 bases left in between. From germline, CDR1 is SGHTA and CDR2 FQGNSA. The CDR3 extends over 14 amino acids. CDR3 bases: TGTGCCAGCAGGGTGGGTGTGACAGGATACGAGCAGTACTTC. This codes for CASRVGVTGYEQYF.

This clone showed up just once. V usage is TRBV19 and J usage is TRBJ2-2; 7 bases map to TRBD2. CDR3 length equals 16 residues. Germline CDR1 and CDR2: LNHDA and SQIVND (reference sequence). The ends lost 3 bases at V and 0 bases at J; junction bases unmatched: 4. CDR3 region: CASSIVGGSNTGELFF. The CDR3 coding sequence is TGTGCCAGTAGTATCGTCGGGGGGTCGAACACCGGGGAGCTGTTTTTT.

The chain recombines TRBV30 with TRBJ2-7; 7 bases line up with TRBD1. Germline V CDR1 and CDR2: GTSNPN, SVGIG (reference sequence). There are 13 residues in the CDR3. V trimming: 3 bases; J trimming: 3 bases; junction bases outside the gene matches: 5. The DNA of the CDR3 is TGTGCCTGGAGCCCGGGACAGAGCTACGAGCAGTACTTC. Its protein is CAWSPGQSYEQYF. The entire variable domain, with the rest obtained from reference TRBV30 and TRBJ2-7, is as follows: SQTIHQWPATLVQPVGSPLSLECTVEGTSNPNLYWYRQAAGRGLQLLFYSVGIGQISSEVPQNLSASRPQDRQFILSSKKLLLSDSGFYLCAWSPGQSYEQYFGPGTRLTVT.

This chain links TRBV7-8 with TRBJ2-2; 7 positions match TRBD1. Germline CDR1 and CDR2: SGHVS and FQNEAQ. V was clipped by 4 bases and J by 1 base; unmatched bases: 6. This CDR3 has 16 residues. CDR3 loop: CASSSSGTENTGELFF. The CDR3 DNA reads as TGTGCCAGCAGCTCTTCCGGGACAGAGAACACCGGGGAGCTGTTTTTT. Supplemented by reference TRBV7-8 and TRBJ2-2, the full variable domain reads GAGVSQSPRYKVAKRGQDVALRCDPISGHVSLFWYQQALGQGPEFLTYFQNEAQLDKSGLPSDRFFAERPEGSVSTLKIQRTQQEDSAVYLCASSSSGTENTGELFFGEGSRLTVL.

The genes are TRBV4-1 and TRBJ2-5, with 7 positions matching TRBD2. The CDR3 runs to 16 residues. Unmatched junction bases numbered 9, after V lost 3 bases and J lost 2 bases. Germline CDR1 reads MGHRA; CDR2 reads YSYEKL. The CDR3 is CASSHPAASGQETQYF. CDR3 in DNA: TGCGCCAGCAGCCATCCGGCGGCTAGCGGTCAAGAGACCCAGTACTTC.

V usage is TRBV7-9 and J usage is TRBJ1-3, with no clear D. Germline CDR1 is SEHNR and CDR2 is FQNEAQ (reference sequence). The CDR3 contains 17 residues. Trimming removed 5 bases at V and 2 bases at J, with 19 bases between. The CDR3 is CASSHPLQKPPGNTIYF. CDR3 bases: TGTGCCAGCAGCCACCCCCTACAGAAACCCCCTGGAAACACCATATATTTT. The full variable domain, in which reference TRBV7-9 and TRBJ1-3 provide the parts outside the CDR3, is DTGVSQNPRHKITKRGQNVTFRCDPISEHNRLYWYRQTLGQGPEFLTYFQNEAQLEKSRLLSDRFSAERPKGSFSTLEIQRTEQGDSAMYLCASSHPLQKPPGNTIYFGEGSWLTVV.

The chain is built from TRBV6-6 and TRBJ1-1; D may be TRBD1 (6 bases). V dropped 6 bases and J dropped 7 bases, with 18 bases sitting between them. Germline V lookup: CDR1 MNHNY, CDR2 SVGAGI (reference sequence). This CDR3 is built from 14 residues. The chain's CDR3 is CASSLDRSGREAFF. The CDR3 DNA reads TGTGCCAGCAGCCTTGACAGGAGTGGTCGTGAAGCTTTCTTT.

The chain links TRBV5-6 to TRBJ2-7, with D tentatively TRBD2 (7 bases). The CDR3 is 13 residues long. Germline V CDR1 and CDR2: SGHDT, YYEEEE. Trimming took off 0 bases at V and 7 bases at J, with 11 bases between the two ends. As DNA, the CDR3 is TGTGCCAGCAGCTTGGGAGCGGGGACAGAGCAGTACTTC. This sequence encodes CASSLGAGTEQYF. Full variable domain (missing parts from reference TRBV5-6 and TRBJ2-7): DAGVTQSPTHLIKTRGQQVTLRCSPKSGHDTVSWYQQALGQGPQFIFQYYEEEERQRGNFPDRFSGHQFPNYSSELNVNALLLGDSALYLCASSLGAGTEQYFGPGTRLTVT.

The CDR3 DNA reads as TGCGCCAGCAGCTTGGCCGGTGAACCGGGACAGGGCTACGAGCAGTACTTC. Translating it yields CASSLAGEPGQGYEQYF. The V and J genes are TRBV5-1 and TRBJ2-7; 9 bases line up with TRBD1. CDR1 is SGHRS, CDR2 YFSETQ, per germline. V was pared by 0 bases and J by 3 bases, with 10 bases of the junction left unmatched. The CDR3 consists of 17 residues.

The V call is TRBV7-8, the J call TRBJ1-5; tentative D call: TRBD1 (5 bases). Germline lookup yields CDR1 SGHVS and CDR2 FQNEAQ. Trimming left V 5 bases short and J 6 bases short, with 14 bases between. The CDR3 length is 14 residues. Here the CDR3 reads CASSSGGTGQPQHF. CDR3 nucleotides: TGTGCCAGCAGCAGCGGGGGTACGGGTCAGCCCCAGCATTTT.

This chain joins TRBV7-9 and TRBJ2-3; the match to TRBD2 covers 8 bases. The CDR3 spans 16 residues. The V gene end was trimmed by 0 bases and the J gene end by 5 bases; junction bases not matched to a gene: 7. In germline, CDR1 is SEHNR, CDR2 FQNEAQ (reference sequence). CDR3 in amino acids: CASSLAGRGGGDTQYF. The CDR3 coding sequence is TGTGCCAGCAGCTTAGCAGGACGGGGGGGCGGAGATACGCAGTATTTT.

V usage is TRBV14 and J usage is TRBJ1-5; the match to TRBD1 covers 12 bases. From germline, CDR1 is SGHDN and CDR2 FVKESK. The CDR3 sequence is 16 residues long. V was pared by 5 bases and J by 7 bases, with 9 bases of the junction left unmatched. The CDR3 region has the DNA TGTGCCAGCAGCAACAAGGCCGGGACAGGGGGCCAGCCCCAGCATTTT. It specifies CASSNKAGTGGQPQHF.

The V and J genes are TRBV28 and TRBJ1-6, with TRBD1 matching over 7 bases. The germline V gene has CDR1 MDHEN and CDR2 SYDVKM. This CDR3 is 12 amino acids long. Trimming removed 8 bases from V and 10 bases from J; junction bases left unmatched: 5. The CDR3 sequence is CASGGTDSPLHF. The CDR3 coding sequence is TGTGCCAGCGGAGGGACAGACTCACCCCTCCACTTT.

The rearrangement uses TRBV7-9 and TRBJ2-5; 9 bases agree with TRBD1. The J call could be wrong; TRBJ2-7 is a better fit for the DNA end. Germline-derived CDR1 and CDR2 are SEHNR and FQNEAQ (reference sequence). The CDR3 contains 18 residues. The CDR3 is CASSPGGQGRANWVEQYF. DNA of the CDR3: TGTGCCAGCAGCCCGGGGGGACAGGGAAGGGCTAACTGGGTCGAGCAGTACTTC.

The rearrangement links TRBV2 to TRBJ1-4; 8 bases line up with TRBD1. V was pared by 7 bases and J by 4 bases, with 5 bases of the junction left unmatched. Germline V gives CDR1 SNHLY, CDR2 FYNNEI. The CDR3 has 14 amino acids. The CDR3 protein is CASKGQGFNEKLFF. The CDR3 DNA sequence: TGTGCCAGCAAAGGACAGGGTTTTAATGAAAAACTGTTTTTT. Full variable domain (rest looked up from reference TRBV2 and TRBJ1-4): EPEVTQTPSHQVTQMGQEVILRCVPISNHLYFYWYRQILGQKVEFLVSFYNNEISEKSEIFDDQFSVERPDGSNFTLKIRSTKLEDSAMYFCASKGQGFNEKLFFGSGTQLSVL.

The V call is TRBV7-2, the J call TRBJ2-5; 7 nucleotides match TRBD2. Trimming took 5 bases from V and 5 from J; bases not matched to a gene: 8. Germline CDR1 and CDR2: SGHTA and FQGNSA. The CDR3 consists of 14 residues. CDR3 protein: CASSLLGGLETQYF. CDR3 DNA sequence: TGTGCCAGCAGCCTGCTCGGGGGGTTGGAGACCCAGTACTTC.

The chain combines TRBV27 with TRBJ2-7; 8 positions agree with TRBD1. J was trimmed by 7 bases and V by 7 bases; bases with no gene match: 15. The CDR3 has 15 amino acids. Per germline, CDR1 MNHEY and CDR2 SMNVEV (reference sequence). The CDR3 bases are TGTGCCAGCAATGGTGGGGGGCAGGGGGCGAGGGAGCAGTACTTC. Translated: CASNGGGQGAREQYF.

CDR3 region: CASSGTNTGELFF. As DNA, the CDR3 is TGTGCCAGCTCGGGGACAAACACCGGGGAGCTGTTTTTT. The chain combines TRBV19 with TRBJ2-2; perhaps TRBD1 as D (6 bases). From germline, CDR1 is LNHDA and CDR2 SQIVND (reference sequence). With 9 bases removed from V and 2 bases from J, the gap between germline ends came to 10 bases. The length of the CDR3 is 13 residues.

The chain employs TRBV7-9 and TRBJ2-5; TRBD1 matches at 10 bases. The DNA end is a closer match to TRBJ2-7, so the J assignment may be wrong. The germline V gene has CDR1 SEHNR and CDR2 FQNEAQ (reference sequence). The CDR3 is made up of 15 amino acids. The CDR3 reads CASSSSRTGGYEQYF. CDR3 sequence (DNA): TGTGCCAGCAGCTCCAGTCGGACAGGGGGCTACGAGCAGTACTTC.

The chain uses TRBV7-9 and TRBJ1-1, with D tentatively TRBD1 (6 bases). The CDR3 totals 15 residues. Germline values: CDR1 SEHNR, CDR2 FQNEAQ (reference sequence). The ends were cut back, 3 bases at V and 0 bases at J, with 11 bases in the middle. CDR3 nucleotide sequence: TGTGCCAGCAGCTTTGGGGGCGGCTTGAACACTGAAGCTTTCTTT. Protein product: CASSFGGGLNTEAFF.

The gene calls are TRBV9 and TRBJ1-1, with TRBD1 matching over 8 bases. V gave up 5 bases and J gave up 4 bases; unmatched junction bases: 7. Per germline, CDR1 SGDLS and CDR2 YYNGEE. The CDR3 is 14 amino acids. As DNA, the CDR3 is TGTGCCAGCAGTCTTTCCACAGGGGGCACTGAAGCTTTCTTT. It codes for CASSLSTGGTEAFF.

In DNA form, the CDR3 reads TGTGCCAGCAGCTCCCGCAGGGCTGGGGCCAACGTCCTGACTTTC. This encodes CASSSRRAGANVLTF. J is TRBJ2-6 and V is TRBV5-6, with TRBD1 as a possible D gene (5 bases). The CDR3 sequence is 15 residues long. V lost 3 bases and J lost 2, with 9 bases in between. Germline assignment: CDR1 SGHDT and CDR2 YYEEEE.

The chain joins TRBV6-6 to TRBJ2-2, with 8 bases lining up with TRBD2. The J segment lost 3 bases and the V segment lost 4 bases, leaving 4 bases of the junction unmatched. This CDR3 comprises 15 residues. Germline V gene sequence: CDR1 MNHNY, CDR2 SVGAGI (reference sequence). CDR3 DNA sequence: TGTGCCAGCAGTTTTAGCGGGGAGTACACCGGGGAGCTGTTTTTT. Encoded protein: CASSFSGEYTGELFF.

This chain joins TRBV19 and TRBJ2-7; D perhaps matches TRBD1 (6 bases). The germline V gene encodes CDR1 LNHDA and CDR2 SQIVND (reference sequence). The CDR3 runs to 14 residues. Deletions cut 5 bases from V and 6 bases from J, with 17 bases between. The CDR3 DNA follows: TGTGCCAGTAGTCCGAGCCACGGGACAAGCGAGCAGTACTTC. This codes for CASSPSHGTSEQYF.